These T cell receptor beta chains were read from a single sample in a study of OX40 agonist ivuxolimab in advanced cancers. Sequenced by immunoSEQ multiplex PCR; TCRdb stores in-frame clones only, minus some. The data hold 50,000 to 60,000 clones, with 91% observed a single time. Sequenced material: CD4+ or CD8+ T cells sorted from blood, taken in a trial of the OX40 agonist ivuxolimab. Receptors were obtained from an adult with an advanced solid tumor such as melanoma, head and neck, liver or kidney cancer. CDR3s include the opening cysteine and the closing phenylalanine or tryptophan. Each record gives: D gene, J gene, V gene, clone size, CDR3 DNA, CDR3 protein. The D gene is left open where the match is weak. Clone size is given for some rows only: seen once, a few or many times, or a class if the clone is expanded.

d_call: NA
j_call: TRBJ2-2
v_call: TRBV7-9
clone_size: NA
cdr3_nt: TGTGCCAGCAGTTACTCAGGGGCCAACACCGGGGAGCTGTTTTTT
cdr3_aa: CASSYSGANTGELFF

d_call: NA
j_call: TRBJ2-1
v_call: TRBV29-1
clone_size: few
cdr3_nt: TGCAGCGTTGAACACACCCAGGGCCGGGACTACAATGAGCAGTTCTTC
cdr3_aa: CSVEHTQGRDYNEQFF

d_call: NA
j_call: TRBJ1-5
v_call: TRBV14
clone_size: NA
cdr3_nt: TGTGCCAGCAGCCCTCCCGGCAGGGGATACAATCAGCCCCAGCATTTT
cdr3_aa: CASSPPGRGYNQPQHF

d_call: TRBD1
j_call: TRBJ2-3
v_call: TRBV7-2
clone_size: NA
cdr3_nt: TGTGCCAGCAGCTTAGAGGTCGGGACAGGGTTTGGAGATACGCAGTATTTT
cdr3_aa: CASSLEVGTGFGDTQYF

d_call: TRBD2
j_call: TRBJ2-1
v_call: TRBV10-1
clone_size: NA
cdr3_nt: TGCGCCAGCAGTGAGTCACTAGCGGGATACAATGAGCAGTTCTTC
cdr3_aa: CASSESLAGYNEQFF

d_call: NA
j_call: TRBJ2-3
v_call: TRBV7-2
clone_size: NA
cdr3_nt: TGTGCCAGCAGCCGCGACACCCGCACAGATACGCAGTATTTT
cdr3_aa: CASSRDTRTDTQYF

d_call: TRBD1
j_call: TRBJ1-1
v_call: TRBV5-6
clone_size: NA
cdr3_nt: TGTGCCAGCAGCTGGGGACAGGGCAGCGTTGAAGCTTTCTTT
cdr3_aa: CASSWGQGSVEAFF

d_call: NA
j_call: TRBJ1-4
v_call: TRBV4-3
clone_size: NA
cdr3_nt: TGCGCCAGCAGCCAAGATCCGGCAGGGCTGTCGGGTGAAAAACTGTTTTTT
cdr3_aa: CASSQDPAGLSGEKLFF

d_call: NA
j_call: TRBJ2-1
v_call: TRBV10-3
clone_size: NA
cdr3_nt: TGTGTCATCAGTGAGTCGGCCAATGAGCAGTTCTTC
cdr3_aa: CVISESANEQFF

d_call: NA
j_call: TRBJ2-5
v_call: TRBV9
clone_size: NA
cdr3_nt: TGTGCCAGCAGCCGCGGAGAGACCCAGTACTTC
cdr3_aa: CASSRGETQYF

d_call: NA
j_call: TRBJ2-2
v_call: TRBV28
clone_size: NA
cdr3_nt: TGTGCCAGCAGTTTAGGACACACCGGGGAGCTGTTTTTT
cdr3_aa: CASSLGHTGELFF

d_call: NA
j_call: TRBJ2-2
v_call: TRBV7-6
clone_size: NA
cdr3_nt: TGTGCCAGCAGCTTAGGGTCTGGAGTCGGCACCGGGGAGCTGTTTTTT
cdr3_aa: CASSLGSGVGTGELFF

d_call: TRBD2
j_call: TRBJ2-1
v_call: TRBV4-3
clone_size: once
cdr3_nt: TGCGCCAGCAGCCAAGATCTCGGACTAGCGGGAGGTGAGCAGTTCTTC
cdr3_aa: CASSQDLGLAGGEQFF

d_call: TRBD2
j_call: TRBJ2-5
v_call: TRBV5-6
clone_size: once
cdr3_nt: TGTGCCAGCAGCACCATGGTAGCGGGACAAGAGACCCAGTACTTC
cdr3_aa: CASSTMVAGQETQYF

d_call: NA
j_call: TRBJ2-2
v_call: TRBV5-6
clone_size: once
cdr3_nt: TGTGCCAGCAGCTTAGTGGGAAAAAGTCCCGGGGAGCTGTTTTTT
cdr3_aa: CASSLVGKSPGELFF

d_call: NA
j_call: TRBJ2-5
v_call: TRBV6-5
clone_size: NA
cdr3_nt: TGTGCCAGCAGTTCTACCTGGAGTGAGACCCAGTACTTC
cdr3_aa: CASSSTWSETQYF

d_call: NA
j_call: TRBJ2-7
v_call: TRBV4-2
clone_size: NA
cdr3_nt: TGTGCCAGCAGCCATCCCCGTCCGGACACGGGGGCTACCTACGAGCAGTACTTC
cdr3_aa: CASSHPRPDTGATYEQYF

d_call: TRBD1
j_call: TRBJ2-6
v_call: TRBV7-2
clone_size: NA
cdr3_nt: TGTGCCAGCAGCTTACCGGGACAGGGGGCTTCTGGGGCCAACGTCCTGACTTTC
cdr3_aa: CASSLPGQGASGANVLTF

d_call: NA
j_call: TRBJ2-6
v_call: TRBV27
clone_size: NA
cdr3_nt: TGTGCCAGCAGTTCTCAACTATTTACAAGCGGGGCCAACGTCCTGACTTTC
cdr3_aa: CASSSQLFTSGANVLTF

d_call: NA
j_call: TRBJ1-1
v_call: TRBV5-6
clone_size: NA
cdr3_nt: TGTGCCAGCAGCCCCGAAGGAGTGAGGACAAACACTGAAGCTTTCTTT
cdr3_aa: CASSPEGVRTNTEAFF

d_call: NA
j_call: TRBJ2-5
v_call: TRBV15
clone_size: once
cdr3_nt: TGTGCCACCAGCAGACTCAGGGGAATGTACCAAGAGACCCAGTACTTC
cdr3_aa: CATSRLRGMYQETQYF

d_call: NA
j_call: TRBJ2-7
v_call: TRBV20-1
clone_size: few
cdr3_nt: TGCAGTGCTAGTTTTTCCTACGAGCAGTACTTC
cdr3_aa: CSASFSYEQYF

d_call: NA
j_call: TRBJ2-7
v_call: TRBV28
clone_size: NA
cdr3_nt: TGTGCCAGCAGTTTATCGGGGCAGGGGGGACCATCTAGCTACGAGCAGTACTTC
cdr3_aa: CASSLSGQGGPSSYEQYF

d_call: TRBD2
j_call: TRBJ2-7
v_call: TRBV5-6
clone_size: NA
cdr3_nt: TGTGCCAGCAGCGAGGCTGGGAGGGGAACCTACGAGCAGTACTTC
cdr3_aa: CASSEAGRGTYEQYF

d_call: NA
j_call: TRBJ2-1
v_call: TRBV4-3
clone_size: NA
cdr3_nt: TGCGCCAGCAGCCAAGATCTCGGGTCCTACAATGAGCAGTTCTTC
cdr3_aa: CASSQDLGSYNEQFF

d_call: NA
j_call: TRBJ2-7
v_call: TRBV4-3
clone_size: NA
cdr3_nt: TGCGCCAGCAGCCAAGATTTGGCTCTGTCCTACGAGCAGTACTTC
cdr3_aa: CASSQDLALSYEQYF

d_call: NA
j_call: TRBJ1-2
v_call: TRBV5-8
clone_size: NA
cdr3_nt: TGTGCCAGCAGCCGGACCCTTTCGAGAAATGGCTACACCTTC
cdr3_aa: CASSRTLSRNGYTF

d_call: TRBD1
j_call: TRBJ1-1
v_call: TRBV19
clone_size: NA
cdr3_nt: TGTGCCAGTAGCTACAGGGGCATGAACACTGAAGCTTTCTTT
cdr3_aa: CASSYRGMNTEAFF

d_call: NA
j_call: TRBJ2-1
v_call: TRBV19
clone_size: once
cdr3_nt: TGTGCCAGTAGTATGTACAACAATGAGCAGTTCTTC
cdr3_aa: CASSMYNNEQFF

d_call: TRBD2
j_call: TRBJ2-3
v_call: TRBV9
clone_size: once
cdr3_nt: TGTGCCAGCAGCCACGGGACTAGCGGGAATCCAAGCACAGATACGCAGTATTTT
cdr3_aa: CASSHGTSGNPSTDTQYF

d_call: NA
j_call: TRBJ2-2
v_call: TRBV6-5
clone_size: once
cdr3_nt: TGTGCCAGCAGTTACTCGGGCGGCACCGGGGAGCTGTTTTTT
cdr3_aa: CASSYSGGTGELFF

d_call: NA
j_call: TRBJ2-5
v_call: TRBV11-2
clone_size: once
cdr3_nt: TGTGCCAGCAGCTTCGGGGAGACCCAGTACTTC
cdr3_aa: CASSFGETQYF

d_call: TRBD1
j_call: TRBJ2-7
v_call: TRBV29-1
clone_size: NA
cdr3_nt: TGCAGCGTAACGCCAGGGGACAGAGTATACGAGCAGTACTTC
cdr3_aa: CSVTPGDRVYEQYF

d_call: TRBD2
j_call: TRBJ2-7
v_call: TRBV27
clone_size: NA
cdr3_nt: TGTGCCAGCAGTCTCCTGACTAGCGGGAGGGTGCACGAGCAGTACTTC
cdr3_aa: CASSLLTSGRVHEQYF

d_call: NA
j_call: TRBJ1-1
v_call: TRBV13
clone_size: few
cdr3_nt: TGTGCCAGCAGCTTAGCGGGGACAGAAGCTTTCTTT
cdr3_aa: CASSLAGTEAFF

d_call: NA
j_call: TRBJ1-2
v_call: TRBV13
clone_size: NA
cdr3_nt: TGTGCCAGCAGCTTAGGCAACAGGAACCCCTATGGCTACACCTTC
cdr3_aa: CASSLGNRNPYGYTF

d_call: TRBD1
j_call: TRBJ2-7
v_call: TRBV11-2
clone_size: NA
cdr3_nt: TGTGCCAGCAGCCACGGACAGGGGGACGAGCAGTACTTC
cdr3_aa: CASSHGQGDEQYF

d_call: TRBD1
j_call: TRBJ1-5
v_call: TRBV7-2
clone_size: NA
cdr3_nt: TGTGCCAGCAGCTCGGGACAGGGAGATTTGGACAATCAGCCCCAGCATTTT
cdr3_aa: CASSSGQGDLDNQPQHF

d_call: TRBD1
j_call: TRBJ2-7
v_call: TRBV15
clone_size: NA
cdr3_nt: TGTGCCACCAGCAAACCGGGACAGGGGTACCACGAGCAGTACTTC
cdr3_aa: CATSKPGQGYHEQYF

d_call: NA
j_call: TRBJ2-7
v_call: TRBV5-1
clone_size: NA
cdr3_nt: TGCGCCAGCGGACCCGATGGCTACGAGCAGTACTTC
cdr3_aa: CASGPDGYEQYF

d_call: NA
j_call: TRBJ2-2
v_call: TRBV7-9
clone_size: NA
cdr3_nt: TGTGCCAGCAGCCTGGGACTTGTGAACACCGGGGAGCTGTTTTTT
cdr3_aa: CASSLGLVNTGELFF

d_call: TRBD2
j_call: TRBJ2-5
v_call: TRBV4-3
clone_size: NA
cdr3_nt: TGCGCCAGCAGCCAAACCGGGACTAGCGGGCAAGAGACCCAGTACTTC
cdr3_aa: CASSQTGTSGQETQYF